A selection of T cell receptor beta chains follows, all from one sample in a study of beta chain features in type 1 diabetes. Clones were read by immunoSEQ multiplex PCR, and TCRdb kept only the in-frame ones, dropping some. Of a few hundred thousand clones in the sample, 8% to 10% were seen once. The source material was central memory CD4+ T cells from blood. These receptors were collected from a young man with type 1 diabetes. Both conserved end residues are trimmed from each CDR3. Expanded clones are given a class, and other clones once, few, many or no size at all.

CDR3: ASSGVQGAYGYT
V: TRBV28
J: TRBJ1-2
size: .

CDR3: ASRDLTDTQY
V: TRBV27
J: TRBJ2-3
size: few

CDR3: ASSLVREQF
V: TRBV5-6
J: TRBJ2-1
size: many

CDR3: ASSYSRGLYNEQF
V: TRBV7-3
J: TRBJ2-1
size: few

CDR3: ASSLDREDTEAF
V: TRBV5-1
J: TRBJ1-1
size: few

CDR3: ASSQVAGGPDTQY
V: TRBV2
J: TRBJ2-3
size: .

CDR3: ASSEQPGAYEQY
V: TRBV6-1
J: TRBJ2-7
size: few

CDR3: ASSRTEQPQH
V: TRBV27
J: TRBJ1-5
size: .

CDR3: ASSDSPGLETQY
V: TRBV2
J: TRBJ2-5
size: .

CDR3: ASREGTGGKAF
V: TRBV25-1
J: TRBJ1-1
size: .

CDR3: ASSKFCYEQY
V: TRBV21-1
J: TRBJ2-7
size: .

CDR3: ASEFGTRDHISSYEQY
V: TRBV21-1
J: TRBJ2-7
size: .

CDR3: ASSPGARYEQY
V: TRBV5-1
J: TRBJ2-7
size: .

CDR3: ASSFEARYEQY
V: TRBV5-1
J: TRBJ2-7
size: .

CDR3: ASTYMRGVGSGNQPQH
V: TRBV2
J: TRBJ1-5
size: .

CDR3: ASMPKTGGETQY
V: TRBV19
J: TRBJ2-5
size: few

CDR3: ASSVLDPRRAF
V: TRBV28
J: TRBJ1-1
size: .

CDR3: ASSPRDRGKLF
V: TRBV6-5
J: TRBJ1-4
size: few

CDR3: ASAMFGGDTEAF
V: TRBV7-3
J: TRBJ1-1
size: .

CDR3: ASRAAPTGGELF
V: TRBV7-9
J: TRBJ2-2
size: .

CDR3: AWSATGVNIQY
V: TRBV30
J: TRBJ2-4
size: .

CDR3: ASSGFYKTEAF
V: TRBV9
J: TRBJ1-1
size: .